Included here is one T cell receptor (beta chain) sequence, with context. This CDR3 is 14 amino acids long. Trimming stripped 4 bases from V and 4 bases from J, with 13 bases between. Germline CDR1 is MNHEY and CDR2 is SMNVEV (reference sequence). The record originates from a study of blood T cell repertoires in COVID-19. For the study at large: The study drew acute and convalescent COVID-19 samples from the United States, Italy and Spain. Nucleic acid was either cDNA or gDNA, and it came from T cells, B-cell-depleted T cells, or PBMCs.

Sequencing used immunoSEQ multiplex PCR; TCRdb keeps in-frame clones, though not all of them. Of 150,000 to 170,000 clones listed, about three quarters were seen once; the top ten hold about 1.8%. The TCR sequence derives from a man older than 75 with acute or convalescent COVID-19. Material: peripheral blood. This chain joins TRBV27 and TRBJ1-2; D unclear. The DNA for the CDR3 is TGTGCCAGCAGTTCCCGGGCGGGGATCTATGGCTACACCTTC. This gives the protein CASSSRAGIYGYTF.